This paragraph reports one T cell receptor (beta chain). This CDR3 spans 15 amino acids. V was pared by 1 base and J by 2 bases, with 3 bases of the junction left unmatched. The V gene's germline CDR1 is SGHVS and CDR2 FNYEAQ. Living in 24 US areas, the participants were between roughly 18 and 89 years of age. Cohort placement rested on clinical history that participants reported themselves. This sample is part of a study of blood T cell repertoires in COVID-19. On the study more broadly: From the United States, Italy and Spain came samples of acute and convalescent COVID-19.

Original data processing: For nucleated cells, counts were estimated from reference gene primer amplification. TCRdb keeps only in-frame clones here, not all; method: immunoSEQ multiplex PCR. The DNA was the basis for D and trimming; V, J and clone size are from that table. The profile shows almost 400,000 clones, 85% to 90% of them singletons. The sequencing sample was made of PBMCs or T cells enriched from blood (not recorded which). V and J are TRBV7-6 and TRBJ2-7; 9 bases match TRBD2. The source of this sequence is a woman younger than 45 with acute COVID-19. The CDR3 spells CASSLVSGGPYEQYF. CDR3 sequence (DNA): TGTGCCAGCAGCTTAGTCAGCGGGGGGCCCTACGAGCAGTACTTC.